This T cell receptor beta chain was sequenced for a study of T cells in localized non-small cell lung cancer. Study findings and constraints: Median detection of top 100 tumor clones in adjacent lung was around 60 clones.

Details on this clone: Its antigen is still unknown.

Investigators took adjacent lung free of atypia at least 2 cm from the tumor margin. The table came from immunoSEQ multiplex PCR; TCRdb's copy has only in-frame clones and leaves some out. The sample lists about 1,500 clones; around 23% were seen once. The CDR3 covers 14 residues. Germline assignment: CDR1 SQVTM and CDR2 ANQGSEA. V was cut by 1 base and J by 4 bases, with 13 bases left in between. The chain employs TRBV29-1 and TRBJ2-5; weak D call: TRBD2 (7 bases). This TCR was sampled from a man aged 40 to 70 with stage II lung adenocarcinoma. Sequences were derived from normal lung tissue next to the tumor, sampled before any cancer treatment. This CDR3 is CSVEGGGGGETQYF. The CDR3 DNA reads TGCAGCGTTGAAGGAGGGGGAGGGGGAGAGACCCAGTACTTC.